The T cell receptor beta chain under discussion was sequenced for a study of blood T cell repertoires in COVID-19. Study-wide context: COVID-19 samples from acute and convalescent phases originated in the United States, Italy and Spain. From T cells, B-cell-depleted T cells, or PBMCs came the material, which was cDNA or gDNA.

How the authors handled the data: By means of reference gene primer amplification, nucleated cell counts were estimated. Assay used: immunoSEQ multiplex PCR; TCRdb lists only in-frame clones, some missing. That table furnishes V, J and clone size, whereas the DNA furnished D and trimming. Of nearly 350,000 clones in the sample, almost 90% were seen once. Recruited during active infection, patients (from Seattle) were subsequently followed longitudinally. This sequence was found in a woman in her 70s with COVID-19, enrolled during active disease. Material: peripheral blood.

DNA of the CDR3: TGTGCCAGCAGTTTTGACACTAACTATGGCTACACCTTC. Its protein is CASSFDTNYGYTF. This chain uses TRBV12-3 or TRBV12-4 with TRBJ1-2; D uncertain. With 3 bases removed from V and 0 bases from J, the gap between germline ends came to 5 bases. CDR3 size: 13 residues.